Each of the 8 T cell receptor beta chains below was sequenced from the same sample in a study of cytomegalovirus exposure and HLA in healthy donors. The study ran its PCR with 60 Vbeta and 13 Jbeta primers. Data came from immunoSEQ multiplex PCR; TCRdb stores just in-frame clones and leaves some out. The sample records fewer than 250,000 clones, approximately 80% being singletons. Sequenced sample: PBMCs. These receptors all stem from a woman aged 30 to 39 in good health and CMV-seropositive.

The chain uses TRBV5-6 and TRBJ2-1, with TRBD1 matching 10 bases. This CDR3 spans 16 amino acids. The germline V gene has CDR1 SGHDT and CDR2 YYEEEE. The V gene end was trimmed by 0 bases and the J gene end by 5 bases; junction bases not matched to a gene: 5. The CDR3 loop is CASSLGWDRGDNEQFF. The DNA for the CDR3 is TGTGCCAGCAGCTTGGGATGGGACAGGGGTGACAATGAGCAGTTCTTC.

This chain uses TRBV2 with TRBJ2-5; no definite D call. The V gene's germline CDR1 is SNHLY and CDR2 FYNNEI. The CDR3 loop spans 12 amino acids. Trimming took 4 bases from V and 4 from J, leaving 7 bases between them. The CDR3 protein is CASSGLRETQYF. CDR3 DNA: TGTGCCAGCAGTGGTCTACGAGAGACCCAGTACTTC.

This clone showed up just once. This chain links TRBV6-1 with TRBJ2-2; D unresolved. Trimming stripped 10 bases from V and 2 bases from J, with 14 bases between. The CDR3 sequence is 14 residues long. Germline CDR1 is MNHNS and CDR2 is SASEGT. The CDR3 DNA sequence: TGTGCCACCTCCGTGCTAGGAAACACCGGGGAGCTGTTTTTT. Protein product: CATSVLGNTGELFF.

V usage is TRBV28 and J usage is TRBJ1-1; D call uncertain. Per germline, CDR1 MDHEN and CDR2 SYDVKM. Trimming cost V 3 bases and J 0 bases, with 8 bases left between them. The CDR3 extends over 14 amino acids. CDR3 protein: CASSFTSMNTEAFF. The CDR3, as DNA: TGTGCCAGCAGTTTTACTTCAATGAACACTGAAGCTTTCTTT. Looking up the rest from reference TRBV28 and TRBJ1-1 gives the full variable domain: DVKVTQSSRYLVKRTGEKVFLECVQDMDHENMFWYRQDPGLGLRLIYFSYDVKMKEKGDIPEGYSVSREKKERFSLILESASTNQTSMYLCASSFTSMNTEAFFGQGTRLTVV.

The sample holds one count of this clone. V and J are TRBV21-1 and TRBJ1-5. TRBV21-1 is described as a pseudogene. The CDR3 spans 17 residues. The CDR3 sequence is CASSFRPGLYGNQPQHF. Here the CDR3 DNA reads TGTGCCAGCAGCTTTCGTCCGGGACTCTACGGCAATCAGCCCCAGCATTTT.

This chain links TRBV27 with TRBJ2-2; 10 bases fit TRBD2. The CDR3 runs 16 residues. V lost 5 bases, J lost 7 bases, and 10 bases stayed unmatched. Germline CDR1 is MNHEY and CDR2 is SMNVEV (reference sequence). CDR3 coding DNA: TGTGCCAGCAGTCCAACGGGACTAGCGATATACGGGGAGCTGTTTTTT. It is translated as CASSPTGLAIYGELFF.

This clone was counted between two and nine times. The junction shows a germline mismatch at one end, possibly a read error. The gene calls are TRBV7-7 and TRBJ2-5; 14 bases map to TRBD2. The CDR3 covers 16 residues. Looked up from germline, CDR1 is SSHAT and CDR2 is FNYEAQ (reference sequence). The CDR3 bases are TGTGCTAGCAGCTTAGCTGGGACTAGCGGGAGTGAGACCCAGTACTTC. Residues: CASSLAGTSGSETQYF.

This clone appeared a single time. This chain links TRBV6-6 with TRBJ2-3; D is unresolved. Germline values: CDR1 MNHNY, CDR2 SVGAGI (reference sequence). V lost 2 bases to trimming and J lost 2 bases, with 5 bases between them. This CDR3 spans 13 amino acids. The CDR3 DNA reads TGTGCCAGCAGTTACACGGTCACAGATACGCAGTATTTT. Its protein is CASSYTVTDTQYF.